These 24 T cell receptor beta chains were all obtained from the same sample, sequenced in a study of response to subunit inactivated influenza vaccine. TCRdb independently ran MiXCR on the RT-PCR reads; one entry per CDR3 protein. This sample has approximately 480,000 distinct CDR3 sequences, with approximately 9.9% found just once. Sequences were derived from PBMCs from blood, sampled 35 to 45 days after vaccination. The receptors come from a man aged 50 to 60 who received an inactivated influenza vaccine.

The chain couples TRBV6-2 or TRBV6-3 to TRBJ2-2; 11 bases match TRBD1. In germline, CDR1 is MNHEY, CDR2 SVGEGT. The CDR3 is 18 amino acids. V lost 6 bases and J lost 6; bases outside the gene matches: 15. The DNA of the CDR3 is TGTGCCAGCAGCCCGATCCGGGACAGGGGGTTCCTATCCGGGGAGCTGTTTTTT. Protein: CASSPIRDRGFLSGELFF.

This clonotype was found a few times. The rearrangement joins TRBV5-5 to TRBJ1-2; D call uncertain. CDR1 is SGHKS, CDR2 YYEKEE, per germline (reference sequence). Trimming took 0 bases from V and 4 from J, leaving 13 bases between them. The CDR3 runs to 15 residues. Here the CDR3 reads CASSLGHRSGYGYTF. The CDR3 region has the DNA TGTGCCAGCAGCTTGGGACACCGGAGTGGCTATGGCTACACCTTC.

The V call is TRBV20-1, the J call TRBJ2-3; 7 nucleotides agree with TRBD2. The V and J ends lost 6 bases and 6 bases, in that order; junction bases with no gene match: 15. The V gene's germline CDR1 is DFQATT and CDR2 SNEGSKA (reference sequence). The CDR3 contains 15 residues. CDR3 protein: CSAPGRTSGGDTQYF. The CDR3 region has the DNA TGCAGTGCCCCCGGACGGACTAGTGGGGGGGATACGCAGTATTTT.

This clonotype was observed a few times. This chain joins TRBV20-1 and TRBJ1-5; no clear D. Germline CDR1 is DFQATT and CDR2 is SNEGSKA (reference sequence). This CDR3 spans 14 amino acids. Trimming shortened V by 0 bases and J by 5 bases, and 11 bases separated the two germline ends. CDR3 DNA: TGCAGTGCTAGAGATAGACTCCCGTATCAGCCCCAGCATTTT. Protein product: CSARDRLPYQPQHF.

V is TRBV7-9 and J is TRBJ2-2, with D maybe TRBD1 (6 bases). Germline values: CDR1 SEHNR, CDR2 FQNEAQ (reference sequence). Trimming shortened V by 4 bases and J by 2 bases, and 14 bases separated the two germline ends. The CDR3 runs to 16 residues. As DNA, the CDR3 is TGTGCCAGCAGCTCCCCTGGGACATTCAACACCGGGGAGCTGTTTTTT. Its protein product is CASSSPGTFNTGELFF.

The table lists this clonotype with many counts. J is TRBJ2-3 and V is TRBV29-1; 8 positions agree with TRBD1. V trimming: 3 bases; J trimming: 1 base; junction bases outside the gene matches: 3. The CDR3 is 14 residues long. The germline gives CDR1 SQVTM, CDR2 ANQGSEA. The CDR3 region is CSVEGRGRTDTQYF. CDR3 DNA sequence: TGCAGCGTTGAGGGCAGGGGGCGCACAGATACGCAGTATTTT.

The rearrangement uses TRBV25-1 and TRBJ2-7, with a tentative D call TRBD2 (5 bases). The CDR3 is 11 amino acids. Germline-derived CDR1 and CDR2 are MGHDK and SYGVNS. Between the trimmed V and J ends, which lost 7 bases and 9 bases, there was a span of 13 bases. CDR3 nucleotides: TGTGCCAGCACCGAACGGGGTGTGCAGTACTTC. Its protein is CASTERGVQYF.

There are a few counts of this clonotype. This chain connects TRBV7-6 to TRBJ1-1; D possibly corresponds to TRBD1 (5 bases). This CDR3 is 16 amino acids long. Germline assignment: CDR1 SGHVS and CDR2 FNYEAQ. V shed 5 bases and J shed 0 bases, with 16 bases lying between them. The CDR3 sequence: CASSINVAGMNTEAFF. The CDR3 nucleotides read TGTGCCAGCAGCATCAACGTTGCAGGGATGAACACTGAAGCTTTCTTT.

The chain has TRBV10-3 and TRBJ1-5; D remains unclear. The V gene's germline CDR1 is ENHRY and CDR2 SYGVKD. The length of the CDR3 is 16 residues. The germline V and J ends were trimmed by 3 bases and 0 bases, with 12 bases remaining between them. CDR3 amino acids: CAISDSLGISNQPQHF. The CDR3 DNA reads TGTGCCATCAGTGATTCTTTGGGTATTAGCAATCAGCCCCAGCATTTT.

The V gene is TRBV11-2, the J gene TRBJ2-5; D is perhaps TRBD2 (6 bases). Germline CDR1 reads SGHAT; CDR2 reads FQNNGV. V was trimmed by 5 bases and J by 8 bases, leaving 21 bases between them. This CDR3 region has 15 residues. The CDR3 is CASSEDYTLVDTQYF. CDR3 DNA: TGTGCCAGCAGCGAGGACTACACTCTCGTGGATACCCAGTACTTC.

The chain couples TRBV2 to TRBJ2-7, with D uncertain. The CDR3 spans 12 residues. Germline assignment: CDR1 SNHLY and CDR2 FYNNEI. Trimming pared 3 bases from V and 0 bases from J, leaving 3 bases between. The CDR3, as DNA: TGTGCCAGCAGTGACAACTCCTACGAGCAGTACTTC. It codes for CASSDNSYEQYF.

This clonotype was found many times. The rearrangement uses TRBV29-1 and TRBJ2-7; 10 nucleotides line up with TRBD2. V trimming: 4 bases; J trimming: 7 bases; junction bases outside the gene matches: 7. This CDR3 contains 13 residues. Germline V gives CDR1 SQVTM, CDR2 ANQGSEA. CDR3 coding DNA: TGCAGCGTTGGGCTAGCGGGAGTGTTTGAGCAGTACTTC. This sequence encodes CSVGLAGVFEQYF.

V gene TRBV12-3 or TRBV12-4 combines with J gene TRBJ2-1; TRBD2 is a possible D gene (5 bases). CDR3 length equals 15 residues. The ends were cut back, 7 bases at V and 4 bases at J, with 17 bases in the middle. CDR3 residues: CASILGRRNYNEQFF. The CDR3 DNA reads TGTGCCAGCATCCTAGGGAGAAGAAATTACAATGAGCAGTTCTTC.

This clonotype was observed a handful of times. V usage is TRBV6-5 and J usage is TRBJ2-1; D could derive from TRBD1 or TRBD2 (5 bases each). V lost 0 bases to trimming and J lost 0 bases, with 12 bases between them. This CDR3 has 17 amino acids. CDR1 and CDR2 (germline): MNHEY, SVGAGI. The CDR3: CASSYSNPGSSYNEQFF. CDR3 in DNA: TGTGCCAGCAGTTACTCGAATCCAGGGAGCTCCTACAATGAGCAGTTCTTC.

Ten or more counts support this clonotype. This sequence joins TRBV27 and TRBJ1-1; tentative D call: TRBD1 (5 bases). V was shortened by 5 bases and J by 2 bases, with 12 bases between the two germline ends. From germline, CDR1 is MNHEY and CDR2 SMNVEV (reference sequence). This CDR3 spans 14 amino acids. This CDR3 reads CASSTAGGNTEAFF. Here the CDR3 DNA reads TGTGCCAGCAGTACTGCTGGGGGAAACACTGAAGCTTTCTTT.

This clonotype was recorded a few times. The rearrangement links TRBV12-3 or TRBV12-4 to TRBJ2-7; D unclear. The CDR3 is 14 amino acids. Trimming removed 9 bases from V and 2 bases from J, with 17 bases in between. The CDR3 is CASSPASKTYEQYF. DNA of the CDR3: TGTGCCAGTTCCCCGGCCTCCAAAACCTACGAGCAGTACTTC.

This clonotype was picked up a small number of times. This chain connects TRBV7-2 to TRBJ2-7, with TRBD2 identical over 10 bases. CDR3 length equals 15 residues. The germline gives CDR1 SGHTA, CDR2 FQGNSA. Trimming at V came to 5 bases and at J to 4 bases, leaving 8 bases not matched to a gene. The CDR3 loop is CASSASGGQGYEQYF. CDR3 sequence (DNA): TGTGCCAGCAGCGCTAGCGGGGGCCAAGGTTACGAGCAGTACTTC.

The V and J genes are TRBV7-9 and TRBJ2-7; D gene ambiguous. V was clipped by 4 bases and J by 4 bases, with 8 bases between them. Looked up from germline, CDR1 is SEHNR and CDR2 is FQNEAQ (reference sequence). This CDR3 comprises 12 residues. The CDR3 DNA sequence: TGTGCCAGCAGCTCGGAACCATACGAGCAGTACTTC. Its protein product is CASSSEPYEQYF. Variable domain in full (rest from reference TRBV7-9 and TRBJ2-7): DTGVSQNPRHKITKRGQNVTFRCDPISEHNRLYWYRQTLGQGPEFLTYFQNEAQLEKSRLLSDRFSAERPKGSFSTLEIQRTEQGDSAMYLCASSSEPYEQYFGPGTRLTVT.

This clonotype turned up a few times. The chain couples TRBV7-2 to TRBJ2-1; D ambiguous. CDR3 length: 11 amino acids. V was shortened by 5 bases and J by 10 bases, with 9 bases between the two germline ends. CDR1 SGHTA and CDR2 FQGNSA come from the germline V gene. The CDR3 region is CASSPLSEQFF. CDR3 coding DNA: TGTGCCAGCAGCCCCCTCTCAGAGCAGTTCTTC.

This clonotype was detected a few times. This chain uses TRBV20-1 with TRBJ2-7; unclear D gene. The germline V and J ends were trimmed by 7 bases and 6 bases, with 13 bases remaining between them. Germline CDR1 is DFQATT and CDR2 is SNEGSKA (reference sequence). The CDR3 totals 11 residues. The DNA of the CDR3 is TGCAGTGTCCAAAGAGTAGGCGAGCAGTACTTC. This translates into CSVQRVGEQYF.

This clonotype showed up just a few times. This chain links TRBV4-2 with TRBJ2-3; D not resolved. Germline V gene lookup returns CDR1 LGHNA and CDR2 YNFKEQ. The CDR3 spans 14 residues. V lost 1 base and J lost 5, with 10 bases in between. As DNA, the CDR3 is TGTGCCAGCAGCCAAGCGGGTCGGAGAGATACGCAGTATTTT. It specifies CASSQAGRRDTQYF.

This clonotype was counted only a few times. This chain connects TRBV12-3 or TRBV12-4 to TRBJ2-1, with 11 bases lining up with TRBD2. CDR3 length equals 16 residues. Losses at the gene ends were 8 bases for V and 9 bases for J; bases not matched to a gene: 15. CDR3 region: CASGSWGLAGGTEQFF. The CDR3 DNA is TGTGCCAGCGGGAGTTGGGGGCTAGCGGGAGGTACTGAGCAGTTCTTC.

A few counts support this clonotype. The V call is TRBV6-1, the J call TRBJ2-7; D is unclear. The CDR3 extends over 14 amino acids. V shed 7 bases and J shed 4 bases, with 17 bases lying between them. In germline, CDR1 is MNHNS, CDR2 SASEGT. This CDR3 reads CASNSMTSSYEQYF. Written as DNA, the CDR3 is TGTGCCAGCAACTCGATGACAAGTTCATACGAGCAGTACTTC.

This clonotype was counted ten times or more. The chain couples TRBV7-2 to TRBJ2-5; the D gene is possibly TRBD2 (5 bases). Germline CDR1 and CDR2: SGHTA and FQGNSA. V was clipped by 4 bases and J by 5 bases, with 17 bases between them. The CDR3 consists of 15 residues. The CDR3 is CASSSQSGLGETQYF. CDR3 nucleotide sequence: TGTGCCAGCAGCTCCCAGTCGGGGTTAGGGGAGACCCAGTACTTC.